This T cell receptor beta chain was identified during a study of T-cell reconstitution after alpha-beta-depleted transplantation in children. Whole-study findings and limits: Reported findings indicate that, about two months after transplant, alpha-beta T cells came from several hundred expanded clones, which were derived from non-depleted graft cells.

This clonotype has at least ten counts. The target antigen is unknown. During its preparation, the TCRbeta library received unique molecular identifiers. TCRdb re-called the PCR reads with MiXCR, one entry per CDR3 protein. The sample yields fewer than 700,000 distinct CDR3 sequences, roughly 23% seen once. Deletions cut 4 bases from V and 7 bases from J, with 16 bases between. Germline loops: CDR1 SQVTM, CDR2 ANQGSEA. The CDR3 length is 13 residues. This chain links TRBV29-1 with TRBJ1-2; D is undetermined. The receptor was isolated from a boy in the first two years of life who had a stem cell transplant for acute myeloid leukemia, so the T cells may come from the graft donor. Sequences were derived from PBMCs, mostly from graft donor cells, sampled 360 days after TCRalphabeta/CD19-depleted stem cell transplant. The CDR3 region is CSVVEESIGGYTF. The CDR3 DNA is TGCAGCGTTGTGGAGGAGTCGATAGGTGGCTACACCTTC.